Listed below are T cell receptor beta chains from one sample, sequenced in a study of naive and memory T cell subsets. TCRdb itself ran the UMI-ligation and nested PCR reads through MiXCR, one entry per CDR3 protein. The data hold 130,000 to 150,000 distinct CDR3 sequences, with more than 15% observed a single time. Material for sequencing was naive CD4+ T cells from blood. The origin of the receptors is a human donor in good health. Each CDR3 is given with its conserved first and last residue. D genes are given only for firm matches. Part of the rows lack a size; the others show once, few, many or a class for expanded clones.

CDR3: CASSERTSGSPYEQYF
DNA: TGTGCCAGCAGTGAACGGACTAGCGGGAGCCCCTACGAGCAGTACTTC
size: .
J: TRBJ2-7
V: TRBV6-1
D: TRBD2

CDR3: CASSRTLTAGQETQYF
DNA: TGCGCCAGCAGCCGGACATTGACAGCGGGCCAAGAGACCCAGTACTTC
size: .
J: TRBJ2-5
V: TRBV4-1
D: .

CDR3: CASSVGAGVDSGNTIYF
DNA: TGTGCCAGCAGCGTAGGAGCGGGAGTCGACTCTGGAAACACCATATATTTT
size: many
J: TRBJ1-3
V: TRBV9
D: .

CDR3: CASSSRGLNTEAFF
DNA: TGTGCCAGCAGCTCCAGGGGTCTGAACACTGAAGCTTTCTTT
size: .
J: TRBJ1-1
V: TRBV7-3
D: .

CDR3: CAISESVVGSRYYEQYF
DNA: TGTGCCATCAGTGAGTCGGTGGTTGGCTCCCGGTACTACGAGCAGTACTTC
size: few
J: TRBJ2-7
V: TRBV10-3
D: .

CDR3: CASSPPSGKTGELFF
DNA: TGTGCCAGCTCACCACCGTCCGGAAAAACCGGGGAGCTGTTTTTT
size: few
J: TRBJ2-2
V: TRBV18
D: .

CDR3: CASSSRLAGRTDTQYF
DNA: TGTGCCAGCAGCTCTCGACTAGCGGGAAGGACAGATACGCAGTATTTT
size: .
J: TRBJ2-3
V: TRBV7-2
D: TRBD2

CDR3: CASSLRVEAAGYTF
DNA: TGTGCCAGCAGCCTGAGAGTCGAGGCGGCTGGCTACACCTTC
size: few
J: TRBJ1-2
V: TRBV7-9
D: .

CDR3: CASLPRGFATNEKLFF
DNA: TGTGCCAGCCTTCCCCGAGGCTTTGCAACTAATGAAAAACTGTTTTTT
size: .
J: TRBJ1-4
V: TRBV12-3/TRBV12-4
D: .

CDR3: CSVERGSSNQPQHF
DNA: TGCAGCGTTGAACGGGGTAGCAGCAATCAGCCCCAGCATTTT
size: .
J: TRBJ1-5
V: TRBV29-1
D: .

CDR3: CASSLDSSYNEQFF
DNA: TGCGCCAGCAGCTTGGACAGCTCCTACAATGAGCAGTTCTTC
size: many
J: TRBJ2-1
V: TRBV5-1
D: .

CDR3: CSATPGGKQFF
DNA: TGCAGCGCCACCCCCGGGGGGAAGCAGTTCTTC
size: .
J: TRBJ2-1
V: TRBV29-1
D: TRBD2

CDR3: CSAADVANYGYTF
DNA: TGCAGTGCAGCGGACGTAGCAAACTATGGCTACACCTTC
size: .
J: TRBJ1-2
V: TRBV20-1
D: .

CDR3: CASSPPGTEGTGELFF
DNA: TGTGCCAGCAGCCCCCCCGGGACAGAAGGGACCGGGGAGCTGTTTTTT
size: few
J: TRBJ2-2
V: TRBV7-9
D: TRBD1

CDR3: CSARDLGRQNNNYGHTF
DNA: TGCAGTGCTAGAGATCTAGGGAGACAGAATAATAACTATGGCCACACCTTC
size: .
J: TRBJ1-2
V: TRBV20-1
D: .